This TCR beta chain was sequenced during a study of blood T cell repertoires in COVID-19. About the research overall: The origin of the acute and convalescent COVID-19 samples was the United States, Italy and Spain. The cDNA or gDNA used as material had been derived from T cells, B-cell-depleted T cells, or PBMCs.

In the authors' methods: Counts of nucleated cells, estimated from reference gene primer amplification, were obtained. Generated by immunoSEQ multiplex PCR, the TCRdb table keeps only in-frame clones and is missing some. The V and J calls and clone size are taken from that table; D and trimming were inferred from the DNA. This repertoire shows 150,000 to 200,000 clones, around 75% found once; its top ten account for 11% to 15%. Germline CDR1 reads MNHEY; CDR2 reads SVGAGI. The CDR3 sequence is 16 residues long. Trimming cost V 0 bases and J 1 base, with 10 bases left between them. The J gene is TRBJ2-4, the V gene TRBV6-5; weak D call: TRBD1 (6 bases). This TCR came from a woman older than 75 with acute or convalescent COVID-19. The sample was peripheral blood. The CDR3 protein is CASSYSAQGAKNIQYF. As DNA, the CDR3 is TGTGCCAGCAGTTACTCCGCCCAGGGGGCCAAAAACATTCAGTACTTC.